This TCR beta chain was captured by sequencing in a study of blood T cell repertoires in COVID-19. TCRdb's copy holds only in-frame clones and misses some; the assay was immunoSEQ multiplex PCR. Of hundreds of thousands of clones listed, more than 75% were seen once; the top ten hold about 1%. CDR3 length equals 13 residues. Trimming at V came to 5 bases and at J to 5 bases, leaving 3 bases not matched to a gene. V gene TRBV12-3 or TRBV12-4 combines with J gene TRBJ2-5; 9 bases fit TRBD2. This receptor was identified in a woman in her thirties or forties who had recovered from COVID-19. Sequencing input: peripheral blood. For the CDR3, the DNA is TGTGCCAGCAGTGCCGGGACTAGCGAGACCCAGTACTTC. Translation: CASSAGTSETQYF.